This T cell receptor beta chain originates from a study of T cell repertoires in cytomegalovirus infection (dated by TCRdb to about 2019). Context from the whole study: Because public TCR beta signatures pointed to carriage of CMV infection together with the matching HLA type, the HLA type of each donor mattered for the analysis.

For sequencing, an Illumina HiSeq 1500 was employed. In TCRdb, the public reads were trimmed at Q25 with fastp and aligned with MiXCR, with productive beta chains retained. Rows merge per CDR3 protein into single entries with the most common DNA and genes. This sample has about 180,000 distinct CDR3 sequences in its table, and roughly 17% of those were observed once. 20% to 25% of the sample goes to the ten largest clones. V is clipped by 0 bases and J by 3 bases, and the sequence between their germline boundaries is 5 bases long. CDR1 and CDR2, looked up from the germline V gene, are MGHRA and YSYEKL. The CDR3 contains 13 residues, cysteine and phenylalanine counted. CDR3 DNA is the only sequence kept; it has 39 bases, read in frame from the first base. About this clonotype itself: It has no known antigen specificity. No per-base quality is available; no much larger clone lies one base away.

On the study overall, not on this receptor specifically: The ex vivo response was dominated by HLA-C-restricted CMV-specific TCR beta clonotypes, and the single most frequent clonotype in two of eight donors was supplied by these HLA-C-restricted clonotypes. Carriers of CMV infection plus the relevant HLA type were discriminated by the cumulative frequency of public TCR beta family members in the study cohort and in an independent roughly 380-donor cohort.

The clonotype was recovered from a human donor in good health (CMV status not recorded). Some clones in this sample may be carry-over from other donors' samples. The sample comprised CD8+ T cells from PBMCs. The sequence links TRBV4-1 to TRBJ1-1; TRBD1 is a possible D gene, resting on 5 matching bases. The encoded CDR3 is CASSQDRDTEAFF. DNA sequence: TGCGCCAGCAGCCAAGACAGGGACACTGAAGCTTTCTTT.